This T cell receptor (beta chain) was observed in a study of cytomegalovirus exposure and HLA in healthy donors (dated by TCRdb to about 2017). A note on the overall study: An earlier analysis of roughly 500 of the donors reported around 280 Gb of sequence data and 117 million unique TCR beta sequences obtained from some 170 million T cells. An early release that covered fewer than 750 HLA-typed donors contained approximately 320 gigabases of sequencing data and 85 million to 100 million unique TCR sequences. Among the approximately 400 genotyped donors, 81% belonged to the genetic ancestry cluster associated with self-reported Caucasian donors. The study aimed to test whether cataloging public T cell receptors could reveal signatures of past pathogen exposure. Using immunosequencing, the study profiled T cell repertoires from 500 to 800 subjects and related those repertoires to cytomegalovirus serostatus. Besides the first cohort of about 730 subjects, a separate validation cohort made up of roughly 120 different subjects was used. High-throughput TCR immunosequencing, statistical association of individual TCRs with disease status, and machine learning were combined to predict cytomegalovirus infection status. A later analysis re-analyzed previously published TCR beta repertoires from roughly 600 donors and added high-resolution HLA genotyping to study TCR occurrence patterns. In the later analysis, no new phenotypic data were used to find candidate immune exposures; instead, reliance was placed on TCR beta sequences and their occurrence across donors. To decide whether each TCR beta V gene segment behaved as functional or pseudogenic, an earlier analysis of 587 of the donors relied on high-throughput TCR beta sequencing. Donor age, sex, ethnicity and CMV serostatus were compiled together with the repertoire data. A later genetic analysis used genome-wide SNP genotypes for about 65% of the 666 donors, treating that subset as a discovery cohort. All discovery cohort repertoires had been generated using a single sequencing platform. HLA typing included class I and class II loci at four-digit resolution. The number of typed donors differed by locus: roughly 629-640 for A, B, C, DRB1 and DQB1; approximately 540 for DQA1; about 600 for DPA1; and roughly 490 for DPB1. Roughly 5 DR-DQ haplotypes were handled as single units for association and clustering, since linkage in the cohort was strong. Among about 360 genotyped donors of the cohort, an average of around 240,000 unique TCR beta nucleotide sequences were sequenced per donor, roughly 20% of them non-productive. Study-wide findings and limitations: In a later analysis, most CMV-associated TCR beta chains were found to appear HLA-restricted, with HLA associations seemingly driven largely by CMV exposure. Linkage disequilibrium might explain the correlated functional status among segregating V segments, but an unknown experimental factor could not be ruled out. Immune exposure information for the cohort was limited to CMV serostatus. A further reported finding was that TCR beta sequences accurately predicted the HLA-A and HLA-B alleles for most subjects in the first cohort. The authors suggested that the approach could potentially be generalized to other disease states and immunological phenotypes. In this cohort, only TCR beta chains were sequenced, and detectable features were limited by the absence of alpha or paired-chain data. When HLA alleles, especially DR and DQ, strongly co-occurred, TCR associations were difficult to assign to individual alleles. V-gene and J-gene trimming of TCR beta chains was associated with a missense DCLRE1C variant in a later genetic analysis, and the association was replicated in an independent cohort. In the study, around 150 TCR beta chains were listed as associated with cytomegalovirus. According to a later genetic analysis, donors in an Asian-associated ancestry cluster had fewer N-insertions in productive TCRs than the approximately 700-donor mean. At a false discovery rate of 0.05, a later analysis linked 16,951 TCR beta sequences to specific HLA alleles. Because HLA typing was unavailable for some donors at each locus, only the typed subset was used in association tests. In both the original and validation cohorts, the classifier was reported to diagnose cytomegalovirus status with high specificity and sensitivity. A group of highly shared sequence variants was considered likely to be a technical artifact of the sequencing pipeline. Because counts were too low, about 17 rarely observed V segments, including chromosome 9 orphons, were excluded from the earlier analysis of roughly 580 of the donors. According to a later analysis, parvovirus B19, influenza, CMV and Epstein-Barr virus appeared linked to several top co-occurrence clusters. A few of the identified cytomegalovirus-associated TCR beta chains were confirmed in vitro to be specific for cytomegalovirus antigens. In an earlier analysis of roughly 560 of the donors, most TCR beta V segments were observed in productive rearrangements about 90% or about 30% of the time, broadly matching IMGT annotations. In a later analysis, HLA-associated TCR beta chains showed more clonal expansion and lower generation probabilities than non-associated chains that were equally common. Presence/absence analyses assumed roughly uniform sequencing depth across donors, an assumption that may not hold. Some IMGT-functional V segments, including TRBV6-2 and TRBV6-3, could not be told apart with the 87-base-pair reads, so those segments were excluded. While some public TCRs were present in many individuals, most TCR sequences turned up only very rarely across donors. According to a later analysis, TCR association rates differed among HLA loci, with DRB1 alleles showing the most associated TCRs and HLA-C alleles showing the fewest.

As concerns this clone: Its target antigen remains unknown. Base qualities are missing; no much larger clone stands one base away.

The CDR3, cysteine through phenylalanine, is 18 amino acids long. The only DNA kept is the CDR3, 54 bases in frame from the first base. V drops 5 bases and J drops 0 bases, leaving 17 bases in between. Looking up the germline V gene yields CDR1 MDHEN and CDR2 SYDVKM. Receptor amplification or capture employed the immunoSEQ multiplex PCR assay. A mixture of 60 forward primers for TCR Vbeta segments and 13 reverse primers for TCR Jbeta segments was used in the multiplex PCR. Amplification of the CDR3 region of rearranged TCR beta genes was performed with a multiplex PCR assay on genomic DNA. The amplified TCR beta libraries were sequenced on the Illumina HiSeq System as 87-base-pair reads. Under the source paper's analysis protocol: In a later analysis, roughly 80 million unique TCR beta chains were counted across the roughly 700 repertoires, and approximately 11 million of these chains were shared by at least two donors. Raw reads were error-corrected and collapsed into unique sequences with a nearest-neighbor algorithm that merged closely related sequences to remove PCR and sequencing errors. V, D and J gene segments were assigned by aligning CDR3 sequences to IMGT reference sequences. Each retained sequence needed at least a six-nucleotide match to both a V gene segment and a J gene segment. A rearrangement was called productive if the CDR3 had no stop codons and remained in frame with V and J, and every other rearrangement was called non-productive. Following IMGT convention, CDR3 was defined as the stretch from the second conserved V-encoded cysteine up to the conserved J-encoded phenylalanine. In an earlier analysis of 550 to 650 of the donors, sequences lacking an unambiguous match to a single V gene segment were excluded. In an earlier analysis of roughly 600 of the donors, a V segment was called functional when productive rearrangements were above 56.7%, and segregating when the standard deviation between donors exceeded 5%. A statistical classification framework was developed to diagnose cytomegalovirus status using the catalog of TCR beta chain sequences. In a later analysis, TCR nucleotide sequences were compared against IMGT/GENE-DB human TR gene sequences so that V and J genes could be assigned. In a later analysis, CDR3 sequences and most-parsimonious VDJ recombination scenarios were assigned using the TCRdist pipeline. In a later analysis, each TCR beta chain was defined by its CDR3 amino acid sequence together with its V-gene family, and reads without a unique V-gene family were excluded. As a way to deal with suspected cross-contamination and a sequencing artifact, a later analysis dropped approximately 570 nucleotide sequences that were highly shared and had low generation probability. In a later analysis, a clonal expansion index was calculated for each public chain from normalized within-repertoire ranks of inferred template counts. In a later analysis, generation probabilities were computed with a VDJ recombination model fitted to out-of-frame rearrangements, and the resulting probabilities were checked against IGoR. In a later analysis, TCR-TCR, TCR-HLA and TCR-CMV co-occurrence was scored with hypergeometric tests, and a repertoire-size bias correction was applied to TCR pairs. In a later analysis, false discovery rates were estimated by permuting HLA or CMV assignments 20 times. A later analysis grouped co-occurring TCRs with DBSCAN, adding TCRdist sequence similarity when clustering within HLA-allele-positive subsets. Repertoires with fewer than 30,000 or more than 120,000 public chains, plus five repertoires with anomalous nucleotide sharing, were excluded from co-occurrence clustering. Not all clones reach the TCRdb copy of this immuneACCESS table, which keeps in-frame sequences only. Checked studies attribute under half of the gap to unresolved V genes and leave the rest unexplained. Clone size and V and J calls were adopted from that table, with D and trimming inferred from the DNA. The sample profile shows some 150,000 clones; under 80% of them were found once. The ten largest clones add up to around 4.7% of the sample.

The cohort comprised some 730 healthy bone marrow donors. Cohort members were all nominally healthy when sampled, although unrecorded immune exposures were likely present. The donor was CMV seropositive and belonged to the group of 250 to 300 seropositive cohort members. A peripheral blood sample was provided by each donor, and peripheral blood mononuclear cells were used for TCR beta sequencing. The Qiagen DNeasy Blood Extraction Kit was used to extract genomic DNA from the blood cell samples. Source material: PBMCs. Here the chain combines TRBV28 and TRBJ1-6; no confident D gene assignment can be made. This TCR came from a man in his late teens or twenties in good health and CMV-seropositive. Here the CDR3 is given as CASSPIPKSSSYNSPLHF. Read as DNA, the sequence is TGTGCCAGCAGTCCGATCCCAAAGAGTAGCTCCTATAATTCACCCCTCCACTTT. The variable domain in full, with residues beyond the CDR3 obtained from the reference TRBV28 and TRBJ1-6 genes, is DVKVTQSSRYLVKRTGEKVFLECVQDMDHENMFWYRQDPGLGLRLIYFSYDVKMKEKGDIPEGYSVSREKKERFSLILESASTNQTSMYLCASSPIPKSSSYNSPLHFGNGTRLTVT.